This entry concerns a single T cell receptor (beta chain). Its antigen remains unknown. What was sequenced were expressed TCRB transcripts, since all of the isolated RNA had been reverse transcribed. Average reads for naive, central memory and regulatory T cell samples were about 4 million. Assay: immunoSEQ multiplex PCR; the TCRdb copy retains only in-frame clones and omits some. The table has about 930,000 clones, roughly a sixth seen once; the top ten hold 0.02% to 0.025%. A heparinised blood draw that averaged around 100 mL was obtained once from each donor. This specimen belongs to a study of beta chain features in type 1 diabetes. Whole-study context: Patients looked much like healthy donors when it came to age, gender and cell yields.

Germline trimming cut 4 bases from V and 0 bases from J; bases unmatched to any gene: 9. The length of the CDR3 is 18 residues. The V gene's germline CDR1 is SGDLS and CDR2 YYNGEE. Findings of the study overall: Researchers report that Type 1 diabetes patients had moderately but significantly shorter TCRB CDR3s across all four CD4+ subsets.

The sample consisted of naive CD4+ T cells from blood. This chain links TRBV9 with TRBJ1-3; 11 bases align to TRBD1. This TCR was sampled from a woman under 30 in good health. The CDR3 protein is CASSTAGTGGSSGNTIYF. DNA for the CDR3: TGTGCCAGCAGCACAGCTGGGACAGGGGGAAGCTCTGGAAACACCATATATTTT.